A selection of T cell receptor beta chains follows, all from one sample in a study of spatial heterogeneity in lung cancer. TCRdb reprocessed the 5' RACE reads with MiXCR, giving one entry per CDR3 protein. This table has tens of thousands of distinct CDR3 sequences, approximately 5.2% appearing once. The input for sequencing was PBMCs, taken at surgery. The receptor set was obtained from a female donor with early-stage non-small cell lung cancer. Both conserved end residues are part of each CDR3. Each record gives: CDR3 protein, CDR3 DNA, V gene, D gene, clone size, J gene. The D gene is left open where the match is weak. The size of a clone is reported for some rows only, either as once, few or many, or as a class for expanded clones.

CDR3 protein: CSARDKAGPVYFSGNTIYF; CDR3 DNA: TGCAGTGCTAGAGATAAGGCGGGACCGGTCTACTTCTCTGGAAACACCATATATTTT; V gene: TRBV20-1; D gene: -; clone size: many; J gene: TRBJ1-3
CDR3 protein: CASSLLDRNRLQETQYF; CDR3 DNA: TGTGCCAGCAGTTTATTGGACAGAAACCGACTCCAAGAGACCCAGTACTTC; V gene: TRBV28; D gene: -; clone size: many; J gene: TRBJ2-5
CDR3 protein: CASSLGDRSSTDTQYF; CDR3 DNA: TGCGCCAGCAGCTTGGGGGACAGATCTAGCACAGATACGCAGTATTTT; V gene: TRBV5-1; D gene: TRBD1; clone size: many; J gene: TRBJ2-3
CDR3 protein: CASTQLAGEQYF; CDR3 DNA: TGTGCCAGCACCCAACTAGCGGGAGAGCAGTACTTC; V gene: TRBV7-2; D gene: TRBD2; clone size: few; J gene: TRBJ2-7
CDR3 protein: CASSPMDSGSRDEQFF; CDR3 DNA: TGTGCCAGCAGTCCGATGGATAGCGGGAGTCGTGATGAGCAGTTCTTC; V gene: TRBV3-1; D gene: TRBD2; clone size: many; J gene: TRBJ2-1
CDR3 protein: CASSLNRDVSEQYF; CDR3 DNA: TGTGCCAGCAGCTTGAACAGGGACGTTTCCGAGCAGTACTTC; V gene: TRBV7-2; D gene: -; clone size: many; J gene: TRBJ2-7
CDR3 protein: CASSPPIVGSGYTF; CDR3 DNA: TGTGCCAGCAGCCCCCCCATCGTGGGATCTGGCTACACCTTC; V gene: TRBV7-2; D gene: -; clone size: many; J gene: TRBJ1-2
CDR3 protein: CASSLLDRNTEAFF; CDR3 DNA: TGTGCCAGCTCACTTTTGGACAGGAACACTGAAGCTTTCTTT; V gene: TRBV18; D gene: -; clone size: many; J gene: TRBJ1-1
CDR3 protein: CSARGLAGISYNEQFF; CDR3 DNA: TGCAGCGCTCGCGGACTAGCGGGGATTAGCTACAATGAGCAGTTCTTC; V gene: TRBV29-1; D gene: TRBD2; clone size: many; J gene: TRBJ2-1
CDR3 protein: CASSLIGDTQYF; CDR3 DNA: TGTGCCAGCAGCCTTATAGGAGATACGCAGTATTTT; V gene: TRBV5-6; D gene: -; clone size: -; J gene: TRBJ2-3
CDR3 protein: CASSLGWGKAPSSYNEQFF; CDR3 DNA: TGCGCCAGCAGCTTGGGATGGGGAAAAGCGCCTAGCTCCTACAATGAGCAGTTCTTC; V gene: TRBV5-1; D gene: -; clone size: many; J gene: TRBJ2-1
CDR3 protein: CSASVRNYGYTF; CDR3 DNA: TGCAGTGCTAGTGTGAGAAACTATGGCTACACCTTC; V gene: TRBV20-1; D gene: -; clone size: many; J gene: TRBJ1-2
CDR3 protein: CASSFNPPRTDTQYF; CDR3 DNA: TGCGCCAGCAGCTTCAACCCACCTCGCACAGATACGCAGTATTTT; V gene: TRBV5-1; D gene: -; clone size: many; J gene: TRBJ2-3
CDR3 protein: CASSPSLAGGSEQYF; CDR3 DNA: TGTGCCAGCAGCCCATCCCTAGCGGGAGGATCCGAGCAGTACTTC; V gene: TRBV7-9; D gene: TRBD2; clone size: many; J gene: TRBJ2-7
CDR3 protein: CASSQDVASGSGDEQFF; CDR3 DNA: TGCGCCAGCAGCCAAGATGTGGCTAGCGGGAGTGGCGATGAGCAGTTCTTC; V gene: TRBV4-3; D gene: TRBD2; clone size: many; J gene: TRBJ2-1
CDR3 protein: CASSVAPGQGGTDTQYF; CDR3 DNA: TGTGCCAGCAGCGTAGCCCCGGGGCAGGGTGGGACAGATACGCAGTATTTT; V gene: TRBV9; D gene: -; clone size: many; J gene: TRBJ2-3
CDR3 protein: CASSSTAELEKLFF; CDR3 DNA: TGTGCCAGCAGTTCGACAGCTGAGCTTGAAAAACTGTTTTTT; V gene: TRBV12-3/TRBV12-4; D gene: -; clone size: many; J gene: TRBJ1-4
CDR3 protein: CSVDQGDSYEQYF; CDR3 DNA: TGCAGCGTTGACCAGGGGGATTCCTACGAGCAGTACTTC; V gene: TRBV29-1; D gene: TRBD1; clone size: -; J gene: TRBJ2-7
CDR3 protein: CASSFSGQGANYGYTF; CDR3 DNA: TGCGCCAGCAGCTTTTCCGGACAGGGGGCTAACTATGGCTACACCTTC; V gene: TRBV5-1; D gene: TRBD1; clone size: many; J gene: TRBJ1-2
CDR3 protein: CASSPRTGTYNSPLHF; CDR3 DNA: TGTGCCAGCAGCCCGAGGACAGGGACCTATAATTCACCCCTCCACTTT; V gene: TRBV7-8; D gene: TRBD1; clone size: -; J gene: TRBJ1-6
CDR3 protein: CAWTSGGAEVLTDTQYF; CDR3 DNA: TGTGCCTGGACTAGCGGGGGGGCCGAGGTCCTTACAGATACGCAGTATTTT; V gene: TRBV30; D gene: TRBD2; clone size: many; J gene: TRBJ2-3
CDR3 protein: CASSPGQGAYEQYF; CDR3 DNA: TGTGCCAGCAGCCCCGGACAGGGGGCCTACGAGCAGTACTTC; V gene: TRBV2; D gene: TRBD1; clone size: many; J gene: TRBJ2-7
CDR3 protein: CASSLALQGSGYGYTF; CDR3 DNA: TGTGCCAGCAGCTTAGCGCTACAGGGTTCGGGCTATGGCTACACCTTC; V gene: TRBV7-2; D gene: -; clone size: many; J gene: TRBJ1-2
CDR3 protein: CASGGTSGFHEQYF; CDR3 DNA: TGTGCCAGCGGCGGGACTAGCGGGTTTCACGAGCAGTACTTC; V gene: TRBV12-3/TRBV12-4; D gene: TRBD2; clone size: few; J gene: TRBJ2-7
CDR3 protein: CASSQQTLSGGTEQFF; CDR3 DNA: TGTGCCAGCAGCCAACAAACCTTAAGCGGGGGGACTGAGCAGTTCTTC; V gene: TRBV4-2; D gene: TRBD2; clone size: few; J gene: TRBJ2-1
CDR3 protein: CASSVRAAYEQYF; CDR3 DNA: TGTGCCAGTAGCGTGCGGGCCGCCTACGAGCAGTACTTC; V gene: TRBV19; D gene: -; clone size: -; J gene: TRBJ2-7
CDR3 protein: CASSPRGGLATYEQYF; CDR3 DNA: TGTGCCAGCAGCCCTAGAGGGGGACTAGCGACTTACGAGCAGTACTTC; V gene: TRBV11-2; D gene: TRBD2; clone size: many; J gene: TRBJ2-7
CDR3 protein: CASSLDYSTDTQYF; CDR3 DNA: TGTGCCAGCAGCTTAGACTATAGCACAGATACGCAGTATTTT; V gene: TRBV7-2; D gene: -; clone size: many; J gene: TRBJ2-3
CDR3 protein: CASSLRLGRNEQFF; CDR3 DNA: TGCGCCAGCAGCTTGAGACTAGGGAGGAATGAGCAGTTCTTC; V gene: TRBV5-1; D gene: -; clone size: few; J gene: TRBJ2-1
CDR3 protein: CASSPGQAKSQYF; CDR3 DNA: TGTGCCAGTAGTCCGGGACAGGCTAAGTCGCAGTATTTT; V gene: TRBV19; D gene: TRBD1; clone size: many; J gene: TRBJ2-3
CDR3 protein: CASSQLTAGLALTPEQFF; CDR3 DNA: TGCGCCAGCAGCCAACTAACGGCGGGACTAGCCCTCACCCCAGAGCAGTTCTTC; V gene: TRBV4-1; D gene: TRBD2; clone size: many; J gene: TRBJ2-1
CDR3 protein: CASSRDRGRRSTDTQYF; CDR3 DNA: TGCGCCAGCAGCCGGGACAGGGGCCGGCGGAGCACAGATACGCAGTATTTT; V gene: TRBV5-1; D gene: TRBD1; clone size: medium-sized; J gene: TRBJ2-3
CDR3 protein: CATSRKRVMGSWETQYF; CDR3 DNA: TGTGCCACCAGCAGGAAACGGGTGATGGGGAGTTGGGAGACCCAGTACTTC; V gene: TRBV15; D gene: -; clone size: many; J gene: TRBJ2-5
CDR3 protein: CASSDWNGNTIYF; CDR3 DNA: TGCGCCAGCAGTGACTGGAATGGAAACACCATATATTTT; V gene: TRBV10-1; D gene: -; clone size: many; J gene: TRBJ1-3
CDR3 protein: CASRRNTGELFF; CDR3 DNA: TGTGCCAGCAGACGAAACACCGGGGAGCTGTTTTTT; V gene: TRBV2; D gene: -; clone size: many; J gene: TRBJ2-2
CDR3 protein: CASSLGTQGASSGANVLTF; CDR3 DNA: TGTGCCAGCAGCTTAGGTACGCAGGGGGCATCATCTGGGGCCAACGTCCTGACTTTC; V gene: TRBV7-8; D gene: TRBD1; clone size: -; J gene: TRBJ2-6
CDR3 protein: CASSHDDGAGTLSGGELFF; CDR3 DNA: TGCGCCAGCAGCCACGACGATGGGGCCGGGACCTTAAGTGGCGGGGAGCTGTTTTTT; V gene: TRBV4-3; D gene: -; clone size: many; J gene: TRBJ2-2